This T cell receptor (beta chain) was documented in a study of cytomegalovirus exposure and HLA in healthy donors. Whereas donors were nominally healthy upon sampling, unrecorded immune exposures were probable. The CDR3 is 15 amino acids. The V gene lost 0 bases and the J gene lost 7 bases, with 16 bases spanning the gap. CDR1 SGHRS and CDR2 YFSETQ come from the germline V gene. The PCR made use of 60 Vbeta and 13 Jbeta primers. Data came from immunoSEQ multiplex PCR; TCRdb stores just in-frame clones and leaves some out. This sample has 150,000 to 200,000 clones, with approximately 80% found just once. A word on this clone: Its specificity is not known.

Study observations and caveats: In a later analysis, specific HLA alleles were associated with 15,000 to 20,000 TCR beta sequences at a 0.05 false discovery rate.

The chain uses TRBV5-1 and TRBJ1-2, with TRBD1 as a possible D gene (5 bases). The sample consisted of PBMCs. The origin of this receptor is a man aged 18 to 29 in good health and CMV-seronegative. The CDR3 here is CASSLAGRGTTGYTF. The CDR3 bases are TGCGCCAGCAGCTTGGCGGGGCGGGGCACAACTGGCTACACCTTC.